What follows is one T cell receptor (beta chain) and its context. The germline V gene encodes CDR1 LGHDT and CDR2 YNNKEL (reference sequence). CDR3 size: 14 residues. With V trimmed by 4 bases and J by 4 bases, 1 base remained unmatched. This sample is part of a study of blood T cell repertoires in COVID-19. Produced via immunoSEQ multiplex PCR; TCRdb's table is partial and in-frame only. The repertoire consists of approximately 160,000 clones, with 65% to 85% occurring once and the leading ten covering roughly 9.2%. This receptor was taken from a woman over 75 with active or convalescent COVID-19. The chain couples TRBV3-1 (or the pseudogene TRBV3-2) to TRBJ1-6, with 7 bases that match TRBD1. The specimen was peripheral blood. The DNA for the CDR3 is TGTGCCAGCAGCCTGGGACAGTATAATTCACCCCTCCACTTT. Its protein is CASSLGQYNSPLHF.